One and the same sample provided the 21 T cell receptor beta chains below, sequenced in a study of CXCR3-negative and CXCR3-positive naive CD8 T cells. 5' RACE with UMI labels generated the TRB cDNA libraries. TCRdb reprocessed the 5' RACE reads, keeping one entry per CDR3 protein, no DNA. In all, the sample yields about 130,000 distinct CDR3 sequences. The sequenced material came from naive CXCR3- CD8+ T cells from blood. Subset described: CD45RO-CCR7+CD27+CD95- naive CD8+ T cells lacking CXCR3 (TNR3-). The receptor set was obtained from a human donor in good health. Some clones in this sample may be carry-over from other donors' samples.

The chain recombines TRBV6-6 with TRBJ2-1. This CDR3 comprises 14 residues. Per germline, CDR1 MNHNY and CDR2 SVGAGI (reference sequence). The CDR3 loop reads CASSIQIPYNEQFF.

The chain is built from TRBV27 and TRBJ2-7. The CDR3 runs to 14 residues. Germline V gives CDR1 MNHEY, CDR2 SMNVEV (reference sequence). The CDR3 loop reads CASSYRGGSYEQYF.

The gene calls are TRBV29-1 and TRBJ2-7; TCRdb proposes TRBD2, but this gene call is untestable without DNA. Germline V gene data show CDR1 as SQVTM and CDR2 as ANQGSEA. The CDR3 runs 13 residues. The CDR3 is CSVEGLVSDEQYF.

The CDR3 loop is CASSLDPLAGGPVGETQYF. The genes are TRBV7-2 and TRBJ2-5; TCRdb proposes TRBD2, but this gene call is untestable without DNA. This CDR3 has 19 amino acids. The germline gives CDR1 SGHTA, CDR2 FQGNSA.

The J gene is TRBJ2-2, the V gene TRBV28. The CDR3 is 13 amino acids. Germline-derived CDR1 and CDR2 are MDHEN and SYDVKM. The CDR3 region is CASSTTQTGELFF. Variable domain in full (rest from reference TRBV28 and TRBJ2-2): DVKVTQSSRYLVKRTGEKVFLECVQDMDHENMFWYRQDPGLGLRLIYFSYDVKMKEKGDIPEGYSVSREKKERFSLILESASTNQTSMYLCASSTTQTGELFFGEGSRLTVL.

This chain links TRBV15 with TRBJ2-5; with no DNA, the TCRdb D assignment of TRBD2 cannot be verified. CDR3 length equals 14 residues. Per germline, CDR1 LNHNV and CDR2 YYDKDF (reference sequence). CDR3 in amino acids: CATRELAGDETQYF.

V usage is TRBV28 and J usage is TRBJ2-3; the TCRdb call, TRBD1, lacks DNA for checking. Germline V CDR1 and CDR2: MDHEN, SYDVKM. The CDR3 is 14 residues long. The CDR3 loop is CASSSGQGGDTQYF.

The genes are TRBV20-1 and TRBJ2-7; TCRdb's assignment of TRBD2 cannot be checked, as there is no DNA. Germline V lookup: CDR1 DFQATT, CDR2 SNEGSKA (reference sequence). The CDR3 totals 15 residues. CDR3: CSAARPSGRTHEQYF.

The genes are TRBV29-1 and TRBJ2-7; TCRdb reports TRBD1, a call that lacks DNA to check it against. CDR3 size: 15 residues. CDR1 SQVTM and CDR2 ANQGSEA come from the germline V gene. The CDR3 spells CSVHLRGDASYEQYF.

CDR3 protein: CASSGSRLAGGSEQFF. The chain couples TRBV7-9 to TRBJ2-1; absent DNA, TCRdb's TRBD2 call cannot be checked. CDR1 and CDR2 from the germline V gene are SEHNR and FQNEAQ (reference sequence). The CDR3 sequence is 16 residues long.

The chain employs TRBV7-9 and TRBJ2-3; the D call of TRBD1 rests on TCRdb alone, since no DNA is present to check it. Germline assignment: CDR1 SEHNR and CDR2 FQNEAQ (reference sequence). The CDR3 is 13 residues long. The CDR3 sequence is CASDQTGTDTQYF.

This chain connects TRBV28 to TRBJ2-7; as DNA is missing, the TRBD1 call by TCRdb cannot be tested. From germline, CDR1 is MDHEN and CDR2 SYDVKM. This CDR3 is 13 amino acids long. The chain's CDR3 is CASSHRGPNEQYF.

This rearrangement joins TRBV29-1 to TRBJ2-1; as DNA is missing, the TRBD2 call by TCRdb cannot be tested. Germline V gene lookup returns CDR1 SQVTM and CDR2 ANQGSEA. The CDR3 totals 15 residues. The CDR3 loop is CSVEDTAGPYNEQFF.

V is TRBV27 and J is TRBJ2-3; the TCRdb D gene call, TRBD2, has no DNA to confirm it. The CDR3 is made up of 13 amino acids. Germline V gene data show CDR1 as MNHEY and CDR2 as SMNVEV (reference sequence). This chain's CDR3 is CASSAGLVDTQYF.

The chain carries TRBV9 and TRBJ2-7; as DNA is missing, the TRBD2 call by TCRdb cannot be tested. CDR3 size: 15 residues. In germline, CDR1 is SGDLS, CDR2 YYNGEE. This CDR3 reads CASSVGSSGIYEQYF.

V is TRBV2 and J is TRBJ1-4. This CDR3 is built from 15 residues. Germline V gene data show CDR1 as SNHLY and CDR2 as FYNNEI. The CDR3 protein is CASREDADLNEKLFF.

This rearrangement joins TRBV27 to TRBJ2-7; TCRdb's assignment of TRBD1 cannot be checked, as there is no DNA. This CDR3 is built from 16 residues. Per the germline V gene, CDR1 is MNHEY and CDR2 is SMNVEV (reference sequence). The CDR3 spells CASSFPGQDGTYEQYF.

The V call is TRBV7-9, the J call TRBJ2-7; TCRdb selects TRBD2, and the lack of DNA leaves this call unchecked. CDR1 and CDR2 from the germline V gene are SEHNR and FQNEAQ (reference sequence). This CDR3 contains 16 residues. The CDR3 is CASSSAGTSVRYEQYF.

The rearrangement joins TRBV12-3 or TRBV12-4 to TRBJ2-7; without DNA, the TCRdb call of TRBD1 cannot be checked. This CDR3 has 16 amino acids. CDR3 protein: CASSQPLGTGGIEQYF.

The chain has TRBV5-5 and TRBJ2-7; TCRdb's D call of TRBD1 is untestable without DNA. In germline, CDR1 is SGHKS, CDR2 YYEKEE (reference sequence). The CDR3 runs to 16 residues. The CDR3 spells CASSTRTGGLPYEQYF. Complete variable domain (other parts from reference TRBV5-5 and TRBJ2-7): DAGVTQSPTHLIKTRGQQVTLRCSPISGHKSVSWYQQVLGQGPQFIFQYYEKEERGRGNFPDRFSARQFPNYSSELNVNALLLGDSALYLCASSTRTGGLPYEQYFGPGTRLTVT.

The chain has TRBV28 and TRBJ1-1; the TCRdb call, TRBD1, lacks DNA for checking. The germline V gene has CDR1 MDHEN and CDR2 SYDVKM. The CDR3 extends over 15 amino acids. The CDR3 sequence: CASSLPQTGYTEAFF.